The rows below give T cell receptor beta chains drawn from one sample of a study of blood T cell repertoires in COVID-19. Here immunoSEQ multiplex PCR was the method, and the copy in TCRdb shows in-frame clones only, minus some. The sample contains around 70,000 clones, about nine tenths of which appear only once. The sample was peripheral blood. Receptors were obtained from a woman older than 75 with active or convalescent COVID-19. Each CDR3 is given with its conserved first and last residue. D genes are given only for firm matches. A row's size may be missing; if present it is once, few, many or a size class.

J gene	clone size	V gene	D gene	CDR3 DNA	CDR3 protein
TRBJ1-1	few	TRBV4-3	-	TGCGCCAGCAGCCAAGGCGTCTCGGGGAACACTGAAGCTTTCTTT	CASSQGVSGNTEAFF
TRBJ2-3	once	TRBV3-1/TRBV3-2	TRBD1	TGTGCCAGCAGCCTTGGACAGGGAAGTAGTCCGCAGTATTTT	CASSLGQGSSPQYF
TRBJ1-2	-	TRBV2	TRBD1	TGTGCCAGCAGTCGCGACACGGGACAGGGCTACACCTTC	CASSRDTGQGYTF
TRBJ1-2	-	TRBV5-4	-	TGTGCCAGCACCCCTAAGTGGGAGGGCTCACATGGCTACACCTTC	CASTPKWEGSHGYTF
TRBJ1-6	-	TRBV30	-	TGTGCCTGGAGAGAGTCGGAAGGTTGGGGGGGAAATTCACCCCTCCACTTT	CAWRESEGWGGNSPLHF
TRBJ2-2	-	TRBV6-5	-	TGTGCGGGCGGGGCATCGGTCACCGGGGAGCTGTTTTTT	CAGGASVTGELFF
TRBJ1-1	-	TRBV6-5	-	TGTGCCAGCAGTTATGCAGGGCACCTGAACACTGAAGCTTTCTTT	CASSYAGHLNTEAFF
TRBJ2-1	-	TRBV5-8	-	TGTGCCAGCAGCGTCCCGCCGGGGAACGATGAGCAGTTCTTC	CASSVPPGNDEQFF
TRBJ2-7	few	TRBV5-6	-	TGTGCCAGCAGCTTGGGCCCCATGAGCCACGAGCAGTACTTC	CASSLGPMSHEQYF
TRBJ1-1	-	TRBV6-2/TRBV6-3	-	TGTGCCAGCAGTTCCGTTGGGGGCGTCACTGAAGCTTTCTTT	CASSSVGGVTEAFF
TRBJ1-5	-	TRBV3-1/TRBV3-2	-	TGTGCCAGCAGACACGGGGATCAGCCCCAGCATTTT	CASRHGDQPQHF
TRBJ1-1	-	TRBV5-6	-	TGTGCCAGCGGAGTGTGGCGGCTGGATTCAAAAGCTTTCTTT	CASGVWRLDSKAFF
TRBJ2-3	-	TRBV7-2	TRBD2	TGTGCCAGCAGCTTAGTACGGGTGCGGGGGTACACAGATACGCAGTATTTT	CASSLVRVRGYTDTQYF
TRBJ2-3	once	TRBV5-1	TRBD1	TGCGCCAGCAGCCCTACCCCCATGACAGGGTCCACAGATACGCAGTATTTT	CASSPTPMTGSTDTQYF
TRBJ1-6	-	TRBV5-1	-	TGCGCCAGCAGCAACCAGGGATCCGGCTCACCCCTCCACTTT	CASSNQGSGSPLHF
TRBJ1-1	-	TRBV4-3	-	TGCGCCAGCAGCCAACGAACAGGCGAAGCTTTCTTT	CASSQRTGEAFF
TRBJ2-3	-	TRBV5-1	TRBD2	TGCGCCAGCAGCGCGGGACTATTCACAGATACGCAGTATTTT	CASSAGLFTDTQYF
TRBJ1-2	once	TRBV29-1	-	TGCAGCGTTCTGGCAGCGTCTAACTATGGCTACACCTTC	CSVLAASNYGYTF
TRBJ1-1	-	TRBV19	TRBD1	TGTGCCAGTAGGGCCGACGGACAGGGTCCGTTAACTGAAGCTTTCTTT	CASRADGQGPLTEAFF
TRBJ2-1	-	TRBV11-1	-	TGTGCCAGCAGCTTTCAACGGGAGCAGTTCTTC	CASSFQREQFF
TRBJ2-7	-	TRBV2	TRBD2	TGTGCCAGCATTGGGTCTAGCGGGGGGGCCGGCGAGCAGTACTTC	CASIGSSGGAGEQYF
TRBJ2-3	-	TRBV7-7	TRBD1	TGTGCTAGCAGCCCTCGACAGGGGGGAGACACAGATACGCAGTATTTT	CASSPRQGGDTDTQYF
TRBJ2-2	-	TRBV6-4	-	TGTGCCAGCAGTGCCTCACAGGGCCCCGGGGAGCTGTTTTTT	CASSASQGPGELFF
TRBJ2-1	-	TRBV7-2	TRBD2	TGTGCCAGCAGCTTTTCTAGCGGGGTAGTCAATGAGCAGTTCTTC	CASSFSSGVVNEQFF
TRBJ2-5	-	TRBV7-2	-	TGTGCCAGCAGCCCCTCGTGGAGTCTCGGAGAGACCCAGTACTTC	CASSPSWSLGETQYF
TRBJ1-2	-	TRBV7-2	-	TGTGCCAGCAGCCGTACGACTGGGGACAATCGAATCTACACCTTC	CASSRTTGDNRIYTF
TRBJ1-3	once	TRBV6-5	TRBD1	TGTGCCAGCAGATACTCTAAGGGGGCGGCTGGAAACACCATATATTTT	CASRYSKGAAGNTIYF
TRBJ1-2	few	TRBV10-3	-	TGTGCCATCAGTGCCCACATATTTGCTAACTATGGCTACACCTTC	CAISAHIFANYGYTF
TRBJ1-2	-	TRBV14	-	TGTGCCAGCAGCCCTCCGGGACTTAACTATGGCTACACCTTC	CASSPPGLNYGYTF
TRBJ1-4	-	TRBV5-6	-	TGTGCCAGCAGCCGTTATCGGTTCAGGGAAAAACTGTTTTTT	CASSRYRFREKLFF
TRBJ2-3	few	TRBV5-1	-	TGCGCCAGCAAAGTCGGGTCCTACACAGATACGCAGTATTTT	CASKVGSYTDTQYF
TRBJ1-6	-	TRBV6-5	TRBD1	TGTGCCAGCAAGACAGGGGGGCTTGGGCCCCTCCACTTT	CASKTGGLGPLHF
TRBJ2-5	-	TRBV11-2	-	TGTGCCAGCAGCTTAAATTCTAGGGGAGAGACCCAGTACTTC	CASSLNSRGETQYF
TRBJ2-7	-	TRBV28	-	TGTGCCAGCAGTTTTGTCAGGGTTTCCTCCTACGAGCAGTACTTC	CASSFVRVSSYEQYF
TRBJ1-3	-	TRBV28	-	TGTGCCATCCTCAGTTCTGGAAACACCATATATTTT	CAILSSGNTIYF
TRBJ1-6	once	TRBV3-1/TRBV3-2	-	TGTGCCAGCAGCCAAGGGGTGGGCACAACCAATTCACCCCTCCACTTT	CASSQGVGTTNSPLHF
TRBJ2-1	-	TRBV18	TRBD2	TGTGCCAGCTCCCGCTTAGCGGGGGGATACAATGAGCAGTTCTTC	CASSRLAGGYNEQFF
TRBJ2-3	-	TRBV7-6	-	TGTGCCAGCAGCTTACTAGGAGTGCACACAGATACGCAGTATTTT	CASSLLGVHTDTQYF
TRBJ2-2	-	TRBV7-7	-	TGTGCCAGCAGCTTAGTAATGAGCTCCGGGGAGCTGTTTTTT	CASSLVMSSGELFF
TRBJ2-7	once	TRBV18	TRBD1	TGTGCCAGCTCACCGGGACAGGGGATCGACGAGCAGTACTTC	CASSPGQGIDEQYF
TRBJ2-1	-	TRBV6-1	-	TGTGCCAGCAGTGAAATGTCAGGTCCGTGGAATGAGCAGTTCTTC	CASSEMSGPWNEQFF
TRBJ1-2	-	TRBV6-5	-	TGTGCCAGCAGTTACTCTACAGGGAAGGTCTATGGCTACACCTTC	CASSYSTGKVYGYTF
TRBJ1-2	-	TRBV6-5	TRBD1	TGTGCCAGCGGCTTCCAGACAGGGGACTATGGCTACACCTTC	CASGFQTGDYGYTF
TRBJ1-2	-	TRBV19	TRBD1	TGTGCCAGTAGTGTTGACAGGGGGCCAAACTATGGCTACACCTTC	CASSVDRGPNYGYTF
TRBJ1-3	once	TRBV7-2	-	TGTGCCAGCAGACAGCTGAACTCCGGAAACACCATATATTTT	CASRQLNSGNTIYF
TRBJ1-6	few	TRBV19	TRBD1	TGTGCCAGTAGAACGACAGGGGGCTCCTATAATTCACCCCTCCACTTT	CASRTTGGSYNSPLHF